This T cell receptor beta chain originates from a study of radiotherapy plus CTLA-4 blockade in lung cancer. Study-level background: Objective responses were seen in 18% of patients, disease control in more than 30%.

Clones were sequenced by immunoSEQ multiplex PCR, and TCRdb holds only the in-frame ones, with some missing. The data show 40,000 to 45,000 clones, roughly 75% seen once. Only a few counts were recorded for this clone. Its antigen is undetermined. Study findings and constraints: Per reports, early blood T cell clone dynamics, plus interferon-beta, forecast response most strongly. Blood TCR clones of tumor origin expanded after radiotherapy plus ipilimumab.

The ends lost 4 bases at V and 1 base at J; junction bases unmatched: 2. Germline CDR1 and CDR2: LGHNA and YSLEER. CDR3 length: 14 amino acids. The sequence was obtained from a human donor with non-small cell lung cancer who had stable disease on radiotherapy plus ipilimumab. This chain uses TRBV4-3 with TRBJ1-1; 8 nucleotides line up with TRBD1. Sequencing used peripheral blood, obtained from a patient treated with radiotherapy plus ipilimumab. The CDR3 region is CASSRGTGNTEAFF. The CDR3 nucleotides read TGCGCCAGCAGCCGAGGGACAGGGAACACTGAAGCTTTCTTT.